The present T cell receptor beta chain was sequenced within a study of T cell responses to AZD1222 COVID-19 vaccine. Findings and limits, study-wide: Spike-specific TCR depth and breadth grew after two AZD1222 doses. Sampling captured repertoires only after the peak T cell response.

A note on this clone: Its antigen is as yet unknown.

Data came from immunoSEQ multiplex PCR; TCRdb stores just in-frame clones and leaves some out. The data contain roughly 120,000 clones, roughly 89% of them singletons. The CDR3 is made up of 15 amino acids. The V end was cut by 6 bases, the J end by 14 bases, with 23 bases between. Germline V gene sequence: CDR1 MGHDK, CDR2 SYGVNS. Specimen: peripheral blood, collected on day 0 of AZD1222 vaccination. The genes are TRBV25-1 and TRBJ1-6; D might be TRBD1 (6 bases). This clonotype was obtained from an adult in good health. The CDR3 nucleotides read TGTGCCAGCAGAAGTTGGGACACCAGTGGTTCGTCCCTCCACTTT. Protein product: CASRSWDTSGSSLHF.